The 11 T cell receptor beta chains presented below share a single source sample, sequenced in a study of OX40 agonist ivuxolimab in advanced cancers. The data were produced by immunoSEQ multiplex PCR, yet TCRdb's version contains in-frame clones alone and is incomplete. Of over 60,000 clones in the sample, around 87% were seen once. Specimen: CD4+ or CD8+ T cells sorted from blood, collected in a trial of the OX40 agonist ivuxolimab. Receptors originate from an adult with an advanced solid tumor such as melanoma, head and neck, liver or kidney cancer.

V usage is TRBV5-1 and J usage is TRBJ1-1; no clear D gene. There are 14 residues in the CDR3. Trimming removed 7 bases at V and 2 bases at J, with 15 bases between. The V gene's germline CDR1 is SGHRS and CDR2 YFSETQ. The CDR3 loop is CASGLEGSNTEAFF. CDR3 coding DNA: TGCGCCAGCGGATTAGAGGGTAGTAACACTGAAGCTTTCTTT. Variable domain in full (rest from reference TRBV5-1 and TRBJ1-1): KAGVTQTPRYLIKTRGQQVTLSCSPISGHRSVSWYQQTPGQGLQFLFEYFSETQRNKGNFPGRFSGRQFSNSRSEMNVSTLELGDSALYLCASGLEGSNTEAFFGQGTRLTVV.

The rearrangement uses TRBV5-4 and TRBJ1-2; D perhaps matches TRBD1 (6 bases). V dropped 0 bases and J dropped 8 bases, with 14 bases sitting between them. The CDR3 spans 14 residues. Germline V gene data show CDR1 as SGHNT and CDR2 as YYREEE (reference sequence). CDR3 loop: CASSLDRGARGYTF. In DNA, the CDR3 is TGTGCCAGCAGCTTGGATCGGGGGGCAAGGGGCTACACCTTC.

V usage is TRBV5-1 and J usage is TRBJ2-3; the D gene could be TRBD1 or TRBD2 (6 bases each). The CDR3 is 16 amino acids. Germline V gene data show CDR1 as SGHRS and CDR2 as YFSETQ. The V end lost 0 bases, the J end lost 3 bases, and 14 bases lay between the germline ends. CDR3 protein: CASSLAGGRNTDTQYF. CDR3 nucleotide sequence: TGCGCCAGCAGCTTGGCCGGGGGCAGGAATACAGATACGCAGTATTTT. The whole variable domain, remainder taken from reference TRBV5-1 and TRBJ2-3, is KAGVTQTPRYLIKTRGQQVTLSCSPISGHRSVSWYQQTPGQGLQFLFEYFSETQRNKGNFPGRFSGRQFSNSRSEMNVSTLELGDSALYLCASSLAGGRNTDTQYFGPGTRLTVL.

The rearrangement joins TRBV11-3 to TRBJ2-2, with D unresolved. This CDR3 contains 17 residues. The germline V gene has CDR1 SGHNT and CDR2 YENEEA. V dropped 5 bases and J dropped 3 bases, with 19 bases sitting between them. The DNA for the CDR3 is TGTGCCAGCAGCCTCATAATTAAGACCTCCGACACCGGGGAGCTGTTTTTT. Amino acid sequence: CASSLIIKTSDTGELFF.

The chain employs TRBV2 and TRBJ2-5, with 8 bases that match TRBD2. Trimming at V came to 4 bases and at J to 2 bases, leaving 3 bases not matched to a gene. The CDR3 length is 14 residues. Germline V lookup: CDR1 SNHLY, CDR2 FYNNEI. CDR3 region: CASSGRGGQETQYF. The CDR3 DNA follows: TGTGCCAGCAGTGGCCGGGGGGGACAAGAGACCCAGTACTTC.

V is TRBV7-8 and J is TRBJ2-1, with D perhaps TRBD1 (5 bases). Germline loops: CDR1 SGHVS, CDR2 FQNEAQ. The CDR3 covers 14 residues. V was shortened by 3 bases and J by 4 bases, with 10 bases between the two germline ends. CDR3 amino acids: CASSFDRGYNEQFF. DNA for the CDR3: TGTGCCAGCAGCTTCGATAGGGGTTACAATGAGCAGTTCTTC. Full variable domain (rest looked up from reference TRBV7-8 and TRBJ2-1): GAGVSQSPRYKVAKRGQDVALRCDPISGHVSLFWYQQALGQGPEFLTYFQNEAQLDKSGLPSDRFFAERPEGSVSTLKIQRTQQEDSAVYLCASSFDRGYNEQFFGPGTRLTVL.

The chain has TRBV5-1 and TRBJ2-1; D call uncertain. The V and J ends lost 1 base and 5 bases respectively, with 7 bases between them. Per the germline V gene, CDR1 is SGHRS and CDR2 is YFSETQ. The CDR3 totals 13 residues. CDR3 DNA sequence: TGCGCCAGCAGCTTGTCTCCACACAATGAGCAGTTCTTC. This codes for CASSLSPHNEQFF.

This clone was seen only once. V is TRBV18 and J is TRBJ2-5; possibly TRBD1 or TRBD2 for D (6 bases each). The J call is uncertain, as TRBJ2-7 better fits the DNA end. In germline, CDR1 is KGHSH, CDR2 LQKENI. This CDR3 comprises 15 residues. CDR3 protein: CASSPIPEGAYEQYF. CDR3 coding DNA: TGTGCCAGCTCACCAATCCCGGAGGGGGCCTACGAGCAGTACTTC.

The chain has TRBV5-1 and TRBJ2-2; D might be TRBD1 or TRBD2, each matching 6 bases. Deletions cut 6 bases from V and 5 bases from J, with 14 bases between. Germline V gives CDR1 SGHRS, CDR2 YFSETQ. This CDR3 has 14 residues. CDR3 DNA sequence: TGCGCCAGCAATCACGGGGGCGGGACCGGGGAGCTGTTTTTT. Amino acid sequence: CASNHGGGTGELFF.

The chain couples TRBV5-1 to TRBJ2-3; D not certain. Germline V CDR1 and CDR2: SGHRS, YFSETQ. The CDR3 runs to 12 residues. Trimming stripped 3 bases from V and 2 bases from J, with 4 bases between. This chain's CDR3 is CASSSDTDTQYF. Here the CDR3 DNA reads TGCGCCAGCAGCTCGGACACAGATACGCAGTATTTT.

The rearrangement uses TRBV7-8 and TRBJ2-1; D unclear. CDR3 size: 15 residues. Between the trimmed V and J ends, which lost 1 base and 0 bases, there was a span of 7 bases. Looked up from germline, CDR1 is SGHVS and CDR2 is FQNEAQ. CDR3 nucleotides: TGTGCCAGCAGCTTAGAGCGTAACTCCTACAATGAGCAGTTCTTC. Protein: CASSLERNSYNEQFF. Full variable domain (outside the CDR3, taken from reference TRBV7-8 and TRBJ2-1): GAGVSQSPRYKVAKRGQDVALRCDPISGHVSLFWYQQALGQGPEFLTYFQNEAQLDKSGLPSDRFFAERPEGSVSTLKIQRTQQEDSAVYLCASSLERNSYNEQFFGPGTRLTVL.